Presented here are 5 T cell receptor beta chains from one specimen sequenced in a study of blood T cell repertoires in COVID-19. Profiled with immunoSEQ multiplex PCR; TCRdb holds only in-frame clones, not every one. The sample lists more than 300,000 clones, roughly 83% occurring once. Sequencing was carried out using peripheral blood. The source of these receptors is a woman in her fifties or sixties with acute or convalescent COVID-19.

The J gene is TRBJ1-1, the V gene TRBV7-3; D not resolved. The CDR3 is made up of 13 amino acids. The V gene lost 1 base and the J gene lost 1 base, with 4 bases spanning the gap. Germline V CDR1 and CDR2: SGHTA, FQGTGA. The CDR3 here is CASSLRQNTEAFF. The CDR3 DNA is TGTGCCAGCAGCTTAAGACAGAACACTGAAGCTTTCTTT.

This chain uses TRBV7-3 with TRBJ2-3, with 8 bases aligning to TRBD2. Germline trimming cut 2 bases from V and 1 base from J; bases unmatched to any gene: 8. In germline, CDR1 is SGHTA, CDR2 FQGTGA. The CDR3 extends over 17 amino acids. The CDR3 DNA follows: TGTGCCAGCAGCTTAGTACCTCTAGCGGGTGGCACAGATACGCAGTATTTT. As protein: CASSLVPLAGGTDTQYF.

The rearrangement uses TRBV28 and TRBJ2-7; D might be TRBD1 (6 bases). The CDR3 consists of 15 residues. Trimming pared 8 bases from V and 3 bases from J, leaving 20 bases between. The V gene's germline CDR1 is MDHEN and CDR2 SYDVKM. The CDR3 loop is CASGWSGQGSYEQYF. The CDR3 region has the DNA TGTGCCAGCGGTTGGTCGGGGCAGGGGAGCTACGAGCAGTACTTC.

The gene calls are TRBV27 and TRBJ2-3; 14 bases map to TRBD2. Germline V CDR1 and CDR2: MNHEY, SMNVEV (reference sequence). The CDR3 is 18 residues long. Trimming removed 5 bases from V and 3 bases from J; junction bases left unmatched: 10. CDR3 region: CASSLTSGRAAVTDTQYF. DNA of the CDR3: TGTGCCAGCAGTCTGACTAGCGGGAGGGCCGCGGTAACAGATACGCAGTATTTT.

The rearrangement links TRBV2 to TRBJ1-5, with 7 nucleotides matching TRBD1. CDR3 size: 15 residues. Germline V lookup: CDR1 SNHLY, CDR2 FYNNEI. V trimming: 6 bases; J trimming: 5 bases; junction bases outside the gene matches: 10. CDR3 sequence reads: CASRAETGFDQPQHF. The CDR3 DNA reads as TGTGCCAGCAGGGCGGAGACAGGGTTTGATCAGCCCCAGCATTTT.